This T cell receptor (beta chain) was sequenced for a study of T cell clones after liver transplantation. The method was immunoSEQ multiplex PCR; TCRdb's version includes in-frame clones alone and lacks a portion of them. This sample has over 90,000 clones, with under 90% found just once. Germline CDR1 reads SGHTA; CDR2 reads FQGTGA. V was clipped by 5 bases and J by 4 bases; unmatched bases: 7. CDR3 length: 16 amino acids. The source is a human patient who received a liver transplant. A subset of T cells may come from the graft donor. The starting material was CD4+ T cells from blood, obtained around 50 months after liver transplant. The chain couples TRBV7-3 to TRBJ2-1; 11 bases fit TRBD2. This chain's CDR3 is CASSPILAGGYNEQFF. The DNA for the CDR3 is TGTGCCAGCAGCCCCATCCTAGCGGGGGGATACAATGAGCAGTTCTTC.